This T cell receptor (beta chain) derives from a study of shared clonotypes between healthy human individuals. Assay used: immunoSEQ multiplex PCR; TCRdb lists only in-frame clones, some missing. Here the sample spans a few million clones, about 94% being singletons. V lost 6 bases and J 3 bases, leaving 14 bases between the germline ends. The CDR3 runs to 14 residues. Germline-derived CDR1 and CDR2 are MNHNS and SASEGT. This chain connects TRBV6-1 to TRBJ1-1; D unresolved. This TCR was recovered from a man in his late teens or twenties in good health. The sample was naive CD4+ T cells sorted from blood. This sample's subset: CD45RA+ positively selected. CDR3 bases: TGTGCCAGCAGAAAGGGATTTTTAGACACTGAAGCTTTCTTT. The encoded protein is CASRKGFLDTEAFF.